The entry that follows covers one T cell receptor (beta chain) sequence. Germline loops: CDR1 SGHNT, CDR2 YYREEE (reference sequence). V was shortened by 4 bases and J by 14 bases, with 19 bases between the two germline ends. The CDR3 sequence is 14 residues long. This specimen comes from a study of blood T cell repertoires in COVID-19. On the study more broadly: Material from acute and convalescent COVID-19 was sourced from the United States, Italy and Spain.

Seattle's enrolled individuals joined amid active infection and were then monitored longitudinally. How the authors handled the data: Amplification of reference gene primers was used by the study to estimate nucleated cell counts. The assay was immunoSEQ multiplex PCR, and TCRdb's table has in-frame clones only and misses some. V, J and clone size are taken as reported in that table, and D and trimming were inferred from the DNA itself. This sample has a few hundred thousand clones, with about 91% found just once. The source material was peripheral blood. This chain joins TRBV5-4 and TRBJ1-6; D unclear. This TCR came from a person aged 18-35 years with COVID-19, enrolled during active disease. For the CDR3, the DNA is TGTGCCAGCAGCCTTGACTCGACGGCCCCCACCCTCCACTTT. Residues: CASSLDSTAPTLHF.